A selection of T cell receptor beta chains follows, all from one sample in a study of OX40 agonist ivuxolimab in advanced cancers. Assay: immunoSEQ multiplex PCR; the TCRdb copy retains only in-frame clones and omits some. The table records approximately 44,000 clones, 86% of them present only once. Source: CD4+ or CD8+ T cells sorted from blood, taken in a trial of the OX40 agonist ivuxolimab. The receptor source for this set is an adult with an advanced solid tumor such as melanoma, head and neck, liver or kidney cancer. Both conserved end residues are trimmed from each CDR3. Each record gives: V gene, CDR3 protein.

>TRBV5-1
ASSLSGLSTGELF
>TRBV7-9
ASSSGWLNTGELF
>TRBV29-1
SGGVGLSYNEQF
>TRBV6-1
ASSEWVGGGNEKLF
>TRBV5-4
ASSLPGTGYNEQF
>TRBV7-3
ASSLGVGSTDTQY
>TRBV7-6
ASSLVRSNEQY
>TRBV14
ASSQGARSETQY
>TRBV28
ATRTGGNYGYT
>TRBV2
ASSDFGRKLF
>TRBV23-1
ASSPGTASYEQY
>TRBV5-1
ASSPRGRESYEQY
>TRBV6-5
ASSYPAGSRVVQY
>TRBV2
ASRFDREQPQH
>TRBV28
ASSLRAYEQY
>TRBV4-2
ASSQGVNTEAF
>TRBV30
AGREGTGYGYT
>TRBV6-1
ASSVWQGGTYEQY
>TRBV19
ASSTLAGGREEQF
>TRBV29-1
SVASQVPGGYT
>TRBV29-1
SVVGQGATNYGYT
>TRBV6-1
ASIGQFSYEQY
>TRBV4-3
ASSQDQAAVETQY
>TRBV5-8
ASSWVGDDPRPQH
>TRBV30
VWKKKAMNTEAF
>TRBV27
ASRIRDGLLEQY
>TRBV1
TSSRLVFGTAIGELF
>TRBV13
ASSLGGLAEHTDTQY
>TRBV30
AWSPGKVSGNTIY
>TRBV13
ASSPTEGGQAF
>TRBV28
ASSSSGAKNIQY
>TRBV19
ASSPTDRDRTEAF